Presented here are 15 T cell receptor beta chains from one specimen sequenced in a study of beta chain features in type 1 diabetes. Whole-study findings and limits: In every one of the four CD4+ subsets, TCRB CDR3s were moderately but significantly shorter in Type 1 diabetes patients.

Their cognate antigens are unknown. Expressed TCRB transcripts were sequenced after all isolated RNA was converted to cDNA. TCRdb keeps only in-frame clones here, not all; method: immunoSEQ multiplex PCR. The sample holds some 250,000 clones, approximately 14% seen once. Sequencing was done on a sample of naive CD4+ T cells from blood. The receptors were sampled from a man younger than 40 with type 1 diabetes.

The gene calls are TRBV7-2 and TRBJ2-5, with 8 nucleotides matching TRBD2. The CDR3 loop spans 14 amino acids. Germline CDR1 SGHTA, CDR2 FQGNSA. Germline trimming cut 5 bases from V and 5 bases from J; bases unmatched to any gene: 7. The CDR3, as DNA: TGTGCCAGCAGCCCGAATCGGGGGGGGGAGACCCAGTACTTC. Translating gives CASSPNRGGETQYF.

This clone was seen a handful of times. The V and J genes are TRBV9 and TRBJ2-1; TRBD1 aligns across 10 bases. V shed 4 bases and J 5 bases; nucleotides not matched to a gene: 6. The V gene's germline CDR1 is SGDLS and CDR2 YYNGEE. The CDR3 length is 15 residues. CDR3 region: CASSPAGTGDNEQFF. CDR3 DNA sequence: TGTGCCAGCAGCCCCGCCGGGACAGGGGACAATGAGCAGTTCTTC.

This clone has a handful of counts. This chain joins TRBV7-9 and TRBJ2-3; the D is unclear. The germline V gene has CDR1 SEHNR and CDR2 FQNEAQ (reference sequence). V was clipped by 2 bases and J by 2 bases, with 8 bases between them. The CDR3 contains 14 residues. CDR3 DNA sequence: TGTGCCAGCAGCTTACGTACAGCCACAGATACGCAGTATTTT. It codes for CASSLRTATDTQYF.

This chain joins TRBV11-2 and TRBJ1-2, with D perhaps TRBD1 (6 bases). This CDR3 spans 12 amino acids. The germline V gene encodes CDR1 SGHAT and CDR2 FQNNGV. V lost 3 bases and J 7 bases, leaving 9 bases between the germline ends. CDR3 sequence: CASSFGQSGYTF. The CDR3, as DNA: TGTGCCAGCAGCTTTGGACAGTCTGGCTACACCTTC.

V usage is TRBV7-9 and J usage is TRBJ2-1, with TRBD2 matching over 10 bases. This CDR3 is 19 amino acids long. The trim removed 4 bases at V and 0 bases at J, leaving 12 bases unmatched. Germline V gives CDR1 SEHNR, CDR2 FQNEAQ (reference sequence). The chain's CDR3 is CASSYWGLAGAYSYNEQFF. Written as DNA, the CDR3 is TGTGCCAGCAGCTATTGGGGGCTAGCGGGAGCTTACTCCTACAATGAGCAGTTCTTC.

This sequence joins TRBV4-1 and TRBJ2-1; 10 bases are shared with TRBD2. The germline gives CDR1 MGHRA, CDR2 YSYEKL. Trimming removed 6 bases from V and 5 bases from J; junction bases left unmatched: 10. This CDR3 spans 16 amino acids. The CDR3 is CASSPKLAGLNNEQFF. The CDR3 nucleotides are TGCGCCAGCAGTCCCAAACTAGCGGGACTAAACAATGAGCAGTTCTTC.

The V and J genes are TRBV5-1 and TRBJ2-3; 9 bases are a match to TRBD1. Germline CDR1 reads SGHRS; CDR2 reads YFSETQ. This CDR3 region has 15 residues. Unmatched junction bases numbered 4, after V lost 4 bases and J lost 1 base. The CDR3 DNA reads as TGCGCCAGCAGCCAGACAGGGGGAGGCACAGATACGCAGTATTTT. Protein sequence: CASSQTGGGTDTQYF.

The chain links TRBV30 to TRBJ1-5, with a weak D call TRBD1 (5 bases). Deletions cut 1 base from V and 2 bases from J, with 9 bases between. This CDR3 is built from 14 residues. Germline assignment: CDR1 GTSNPN and CDR2 SVGIG (reference sequence). The CDR3 sequence: CAWSGGRGNQPQHF. CDR3 in DNA: TGTGCCTGGAGTGGGGGCAGGGGCAATCAGCCCCAGCATTTT.

J is TRBJ2-1 and V is TRBV5-1; TRBD1 agrees at 10 bases. V was clipped by 5 bases and J by 7 bases; unmatched bases: 9. The CDR3 is 15 residues long. Per germline, CDR1 SGHRS and CDR2 YFSETQ. The CDR3 sequence: CASSVRQGAVNEQFF. The CDR3 bases are TGCGCCAGCAGTGTAAGACAGGGGGCTGTGAATGAGCAGTTCTTC.

A few counts support this clone. The identical CDR3 is also encoded by other nucleotide sequences in the sample. This chain uses TRBV6-5 with TRBJ2-7; unclear D gene. Per the germline V gene, CDR1 is MNHEY and CDR2 is SVGAGI. Trimming left V 4 bases short and J 1 base short, with 8 bases between. This CDR3 has 13 amino acids. The CDR3 sequence: CASSSPGSYEQYF. DNA of the CDR3: TGTGCCAGCAGTTCCCCCGGGTCCTACGAGCAGTACTTC.

This clone was recorded only once. CDR3 DNA: TGTGCCAGCAGCAACGAGAACTCCTACGAGCAGTACTTC. Encoded protein: CASSNENSYEQYF. The rearrangement joins TRBV11-2 to TRBJ2-7; D remains unclear. This CDR3 spans 13 amino acids. Germline CDR1 reads SGHAT; CDR2 reads FQNNGV. V dropped 5 bases and J dropped 0 bases, with 8 bases sitting between them.

This clone occurred a few times. The CDR3 DNA reads TGTGCCAGCTCCCCGCGGCGGATACAAGACGGGGAGCTGTTTTTT. Its protein is CASSPRRIQDGELFF. This chain uses TRBV18 with TRBJ2-2; D unresolved. Germline V gene lookup returns CDR1 KGHSH and CDR2 LQKENI. The CDR3 covers 15 residues. With 6 bases removed from V and 7 bases from J, the gap between germline ends came to 18 bases.

The chain has TRBV10-2 and TRBJ2-1, with 9 bases that match TRBD2. The germline V gene encodes CDR1 WSHSY and CDR2 SAAADI. This CDR3 comprises 14 residues. With V trimmed by 3 bases and J by 7 bases, 4 bases remained unmatched. The CDR3 loop is CASSDLGLANEQFF. The CDR3 DNA reads TGCGCCAGCAGTGATCTCGGACTAGCGAATGAGCAGTTCTTC.

The chain combines TRBV23-1 with TRBJ1-2, with D unresolved. TRBV23-1 belongs to the ORF category, with a function that is uncertain. This CDR3 has 14 amino acids. V was shortened by 0 bases and J by 7 bases, with 12 bases between the two germline ends. CDR3 DNA: TGCGCCAGCAGTCAATCGACTTCACTTCGTGGCTACACCTTC. Encoded protein: CASSQSTSLRGYTF.

V is TRBV2 and J is TRBJ2-7; 8 bases are a match to TRBD1. Germline CDR1 is SNHLY and CDR2 is FYNNEI. V was clipped by 6 bases and J by 2 bases; unmatched bases: 9. CDR3 length: 15 residues. CDR3: CASSQGQGPAYEQYF. CDR3 in DNA: TGTGCCAGCAGCCAAGGACAGGGTCCCGCCTACGAGCAGTACTTC.